This TCR beta chain was profiled in a study of T cell changes during pregnancy in multiple sclerosis (dated by TCRdb to between 2018 and 2020). A note on the overall study: In women with multiple sclerosis, the researchers looked at how the T cell repertoire shifted as pregnancy progressed.

Libraries were built with the immunoSEQ multiplex PCR assay. What TCRdb holds here is the immuneACCESS table cut down to in-frame rearrangements. Part of the clones is not present; checked against another copy, under half of the missing clones reflect an unresolved V gene, and the others are unexplained. The sample table records about 47,000 clones; around 93% of these occur just once. The ten largest clones add up to around 2% of the sample. Worth noting for this clone: It has no known antigen specificity. No qualities accompany the bases; no much larger clone lies one base away.

Sequenced material: peripheral blood, taken in the third trimester of pregnancy. The receptor's source is a female donor with multiple sclerosis, enrolled in a pregnancy study.

The nucleotides read TGCGCCAGCAGCTTCCCCCCCGGCGAGCAGTACTTC. Translation gives CASSFPPGEQYF. The chain couples TRBV5-1 to TRBJ2-7, with the D gene too uncertain to name. V is cut by 2 bases and J by 6 bases, and the space between the germline ends is 9 bases. Reading the germline V gene gives CDR1 SGHRS and CDR2 YFSETQ. The CDR3 has 12 amino acids, counting the end cysteine and phenylalanine. The DNA shown is the 36-base CDR3, in frame from base 1.